A selection of T cell receptor beta chains follows, all from one sample in a study of spatial heterogeneity in lung cancer. In TCRdb, the 5' RACE reads were re-called with MiXCR into one record per CDR3 protein. Here the sample spans roughly 48,000 distinct CDR3 sequences, less than 5.5% being singletons. The sequenced sample was PBMCs, obtained at surgery. These receptor sequences come from a male donor with early-stage non-small cell lung cancer. Each CDR3 is given with its conserved first and last residue. Each record gives: D gene, J gene, V gene, clone size, CDR3 DNA, CDR3 protein. A D gene is named only where the DNA matches it firmly. The size of a clone is reported for some rows only, either as once, few or many, or as a class for expanded clones.

D: TRBD1
J: TRBJ1-2
V: TRBV27
size: many
DNA: TGTGCCAGCAGTTTCAGGAGACAGGGTAACGGCTACACCTTC
CDR3: CASSFRRQGNGYTF

D: -
J: TRBJ2-7
V: TRBV5-1
size: many
DNA: TGCGCCATCAGTGGGGAGCCCGCGAGCTCCTACGAGCAGTACTTC
CDR3: CAISGEPASSYEQYF

D: TRBD1
J: TRBJ2-7
V: TRBV30
size: many
DNA: TGTGCCTGGACCCAGGACAGGGCCCTCTACGAGCAGTACTTC
CDR3: CAWTQDRALYEQYF

D: -
J: TRBJ2-3
V: TRBV20-1
size: few
DNA: TGCAGTGCTAGAGATACTGGGGATACGCAGTATTTT
CDR3: CSARDTGDTQYF

D: -
J: TRBJ1-5
V: TRBV20-1
size: many
DNA: TGCAGTGCTAGAGTACCGCAGGGGAACCTTAGCAATCAGCCCCAGCATTTT
CDR3: CSARVPQGNLSNQPQHF

D: -
J: TRBJ2-3
V: TRBV27
size: many
DNA: TGTGCCAGCAGTCTCTGGGCGGCAGATACGCAGTATTTT
CDR3: CASSLWAADTQYF

D: -
J: TRBJ1-5
V: TRBV15
size: many
DNA: TGTGCCACCAGCATAAACATTCGGGGCAATCAGCCCCAGCATTTT
CDR3: CATSINIRGNQPQHF

D: -
J: TRBJ1-5
V: TRBV6-2/TRBV6-3
size: many
DNA: TGTGCCAGCAGTTACGAGGACAGACAAAATCAGCCCCAGCATTTT
CDR3: CASSYEDRQNQPQHF

D: -
J: TRBJ2-1
V: TRBV7-6
size: many
DNA: TGTGCCAGCAGCTGGCAGGGCTATGAGCAGTTCTTC
CDR3: CASSWQGYEQFF

D: -
J: TRBJ1-4
V: TRBV4-1
size: many
DNA: TGCGCCAGCAGCCAAGGGGCGGGCTTCTACAGCGAAAAACTGTTTTTT
CDR3: CASSQGAGFYSEKLFF

D: -
J: TRBJ2-7
V: TRBV29-1
size: many
DNA: TGCAGCGCCGGACAGAGTTTCTACGAGCAGTACTTC
CDR3: CSAGQSFYEQYF

D: TRBD2
J: TRBJ2-3
V: TRBV5-1
size: many
DNA: TGCGCCAGCAGCCCCAGCGGGAGCCTGTCAGATACGCAGTATTTT
CDR3: CASSPSGSLSDTQYF

D: -
J: TRBJ2-1
V: TRBV25-1
size: -
DNA: TGTGCCAGCGGCGACAGCTACAATGAGCAGTTCTTC
CDR3: CASGDSYNEQFF

D: TRBD2
J: TRBJ2-3
V: TRBV3-1
size: many
DNA: TGTGCCAGCAGCCGTACTAGCGGGAGACGGGATACGCAGTATTTT
CDR3: CASSRTSGRRDTQYF

D: -
J: TRBJ2-5
V: TRBV18
size: many
DNA: TGTGCCAGCTCACCATCCCAAGAGACCCAGTACTTC
CDR3: CASSPSQETQYF

D: -
J: TRBJ2-1
V: TRBV5-4
size: many
DNA: TGTGCCAGCAGCCCCCGGACTATCAATGAGCAGTTCTTC
CDR3: CASSPRTINEQFF

D: TRBD2
J: TRBJ2-1
V: TRBV6-2/TRBV6-3
size: -
DNA: TGTGCCAGCACCGGCTGGATAGCGGGGTCTAACAATGAGCAGTTCTTC
CDR3: CASTGWIAGSNNEQFF

D: TRBD1
J: TRBJ2-7
V: TRBV6-6
size: few
DNA: TGTGCCAGCAGGGATACAGGGGATAGCTCCTACGAGCAGTACTTC
CDR3: CASRDTGDSSYEQYF

D: -
J: TRBJ2-1
V: TRBV20-1
size: many
DNA: TGCAGTGCCCTCTGGGGGAGCGAGAGCTCCTACAATGAGCAGTTCTTC
CDR3: CSALWGSESSYNEQFF

D: -
J: TRBJ2-3
V: TRBV3-1
size: many
DNA: TGTGCCAGCAGCCAACTTACAGGATCCACAGATACGCAGTATTTT
CDR3: CASSQLTGSTDTQYF

D: -
J: TRBJ1-4
V: TRBV7-6
size: many
DNA: TGTGCCAGCAGGTTTCCGGGAGAAAAACTGTTTTTT
CDR3: CASRFPGEKLFF

D: -
J: TRBJ2-5
V: TRBV6-2/TRBV6-3
size: many
DNA: TGTGCCAGCAGTTATGGCGGGTCGGTACAAGAGACCCAGTACTTC
CDR3: CASSYGGSVQETQYF

D: -
J: TRBJ1-1
V: TRBV5-4
size: many
DNA: TGTGCCAGCAGCTTGGGAGGCCCTCTCACTGAAGCTTTCTTT
CDR3: CASSLGGPLTEAFF

D: -
J: TRBJ1-2
V: TRBV24-1
size: many
DNA: TGTGCCACCAGTGCCCTGCCATGGTATGGCTACACCTTC
CDR3: CATSALPWYGYTF

D: TRBD1
J: TRBJ1-5
V: TRBV6-1
size: many
DNA: TGTGCCAGCGGGACAGGCCTTAATCAGCCCCAGCATTTT
CDR3: CASGTGLNQPQHF

D: -
J: TRBJ2-1
V: TRBV27
size: many
DNA: TGTGCCAGCAGTTTATCCCGTGGTGAGCAGTTCTTC
CDR3: CASSLSRGEQFF